This TCR beta chain appears in the sequencing data of a study of regulatory T cells in long-lasting Graves disease (dated by TCRdb to about 2021). Regarding the study in general: In the newly diagnosed Graves' disease group, patients had been taking antithyroid drugs for less than 3 months. TCR sequencing covered some 13 persistent and roughly 20 newly diagnosed Graves' disease patients, approximately 33 samples in total. Persistent Graves' disease patients were compared with newly diagnosed Graves' disease patients by peripheral blood TCR sequencing and RNA sequencing. The study took place in China and was registered as a clinical trial.

CDR1 and CDR2 are drawn from the germline V gene (reference sequence): GTSNPN, SVGIG. From its cysteine to its phenylalanine, the CDR3 spans 14 amino acids. Of the read, only the CDR3 DNA is kept; its 42 bases are in frame from base 1. V is reduced by 4 bases and J by 3 bases, leaving a spacing of 15 bases between them. Receptor amplification or capture employed multiplex PCR. Sequencing used an Illumina HiSeq 4000. TCR beta libraries were built with iRepertoire HTBI primers and Arm-PCR amplification of CDR3 regions. Gel purification was performed on PCR products prior to sequencing. The source study handled its data this way. Gene usage analysis of CDR3 amino acid clonotypes used the approximately 62 TRBV and 12 to 15 TRBJ segments found across samples. COPE and FqMerger were used to merge filtered high-quality paired reads into contigs. BLAST was used to align contigs to IMGT TRBV, TRBD and TRBJ reference genes, with CDR3 defined following IMGT. Clonotypes above 0.1% frequency were classified as highly expanded clones. Repertoire diversity was measured by Shannon entropy, and V-J evenness by the Gini coefficient. A clonotype was considered public if more than one individual shared it. TCRdb reran the public reads through fastp at Q25 and MiXCR, keeping productive beta chains. Each record represents a unique CDR3 protein, reported with the most common genes and DNA among its rows. None of the V and J calls come from the authors' own analysis; TCRdb made them. A total of approximately 230,000 distinct CDR3 sequences appear in this sample, 18% of them only once. The ten largest clones capture more than 20% of the sample.

This clonotype was recorded many times. Its antigen is unknown. Base-call qualities are not available, and no considerably larger clone is one nucleotide away. What the work shows at the level of the full study, not this receptor alone: The authors noted that the small sample size was a limitation that may lower accuracy. A larger number of public clonotypes was shared among persistent patients (fewer than 3,000) than among newly diagnosed patients (roughly 970). The study examined only peripheral blood because the primary lesion, thyroid tissue, could not be accessed. Lower TCR Shannon entropy and fewer highly expanded clones were observed in persistent Graves' disease patients than in newly diagnosed patients, which suggested clonal expansion. Sequencing and analysis were limited to the TCR beta chain. Preferential use of TRBV28, TRBJ1-2 and TRBJ2-5 was observed in persistent disease, whereas TRBV20-1 and TRBJ2-1 were favored in newly diagnosed disease.

What the time point label conveys for this sample: newly diagnosed GD, antithyroid drugs for less than 3 months. For both TCR sequencing and RNA sequencing, RNA was extracted from PBMCs using TRIzol. The diagnosis of Graves' disease was made according to American Thyroid Association guidelines. Patients for the study were recruited at an endocrinology department in Xi'an, China. Each patient gave about 9.1 milliliters of peripheral blood, collected in an EDTA anticoagulant tube. Ficoll Paque Plus density gradient separation was used to isolate PBMCs, and no additional T cell sorting was done. An Agilent 2100 Bioanalyzer and agarose gel were used to check RNA quality, and a NanoDrop 2000 was used to measure RNA concentration.

The sequence came from a female donor with Graves disease. The V and J genes are TRBV30 and TRBJ1-2; the D gene is perhaps TRBD1, on 5 matching bases. The material sequenced was peripheral blood mononuclear cells (PBMCs), taken at new diagnosis, from a patient treated with antithyroid drugs. The CDR3 reads CAWMSLGADYGYTF. At the DNA level, the sequence is TGTGCCTGGATGTCGCTAGGGGCCGACTATGGCTACACCTTC. The full variable domain, with segments outside the CDR3 supplied by the reference TRBV30 and TRBJ1-2 proteins, appears as SQTIHQWPATLVQPVGSPLSLECTVEGTSNPNLYWYRQAAGRGLQLLFYSVGIGQISSEVPQNLSASRPQDRQFILSSKKLLLSDSGFYLCAWMSLGADYGYTFGSGTRLTVV.